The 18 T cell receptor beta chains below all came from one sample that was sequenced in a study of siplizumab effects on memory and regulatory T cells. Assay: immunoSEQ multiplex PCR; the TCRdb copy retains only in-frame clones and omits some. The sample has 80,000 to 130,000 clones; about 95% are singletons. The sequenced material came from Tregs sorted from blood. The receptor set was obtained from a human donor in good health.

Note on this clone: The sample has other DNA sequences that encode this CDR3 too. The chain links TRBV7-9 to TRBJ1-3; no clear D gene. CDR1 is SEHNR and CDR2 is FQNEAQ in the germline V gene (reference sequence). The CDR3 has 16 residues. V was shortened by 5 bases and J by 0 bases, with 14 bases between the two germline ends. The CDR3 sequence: CASSLYRPGSGNTIYF. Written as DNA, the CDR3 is TGTGCCAGCAGCCTATATAGGCCGGGCTCTGGAAACACCATATATTTT.

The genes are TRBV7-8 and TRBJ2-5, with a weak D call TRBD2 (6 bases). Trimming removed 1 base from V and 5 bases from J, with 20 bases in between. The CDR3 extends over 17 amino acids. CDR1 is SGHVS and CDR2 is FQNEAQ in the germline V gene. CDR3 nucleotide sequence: TGTGCCAGCAGCTTAGTCGGCTACAGGCGGGAACAGGAGACCCAGTACTTC. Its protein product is CASSLVGYRREQETQYF.

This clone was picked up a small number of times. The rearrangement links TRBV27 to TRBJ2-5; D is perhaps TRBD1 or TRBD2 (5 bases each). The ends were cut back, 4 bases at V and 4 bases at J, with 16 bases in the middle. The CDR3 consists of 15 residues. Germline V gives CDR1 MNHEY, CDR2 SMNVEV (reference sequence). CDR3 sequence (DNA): TGTGCCAGCAGTTCGAGGGGAAGTTCTGGAGAGACCCAGTACTTC. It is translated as CASSSRGSSGETQYF.

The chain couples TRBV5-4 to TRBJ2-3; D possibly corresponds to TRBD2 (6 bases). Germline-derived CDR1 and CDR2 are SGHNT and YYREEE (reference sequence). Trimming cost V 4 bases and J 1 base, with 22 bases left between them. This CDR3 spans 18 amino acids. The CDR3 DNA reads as TGTGCCAGCAGCCCAAAGAGGGACTCTAGAGGAGGCACAGATACGCAGTATTTT. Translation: CASSPKRDSRGGTDTQYF.

CDR3 in amino acids: CASRGETQYF. As DNA, the CDR3 is TGCGCCAGCAGAGGAGAGACCCAGTACTTC. V gene TRBV5-1 combines with J gene TRBJ2-5, with unresolved D. The length of the CDR3 is 10 residues. The germline V and J ends were trimmed by 5 bases and 4 bases, with 3 bases remaining between them. Germline lookup yields CDR1 SGHRS and CDR2 YFSETQ.

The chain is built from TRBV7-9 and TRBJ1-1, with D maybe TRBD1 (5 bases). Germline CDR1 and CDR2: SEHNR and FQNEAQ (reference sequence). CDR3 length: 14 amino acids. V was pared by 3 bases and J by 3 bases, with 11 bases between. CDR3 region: CASSFNQGYTEAFF. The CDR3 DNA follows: TGTGCCAGCAGCTTTAATCAGGGTTACACTGAAGCTTTCTTT.

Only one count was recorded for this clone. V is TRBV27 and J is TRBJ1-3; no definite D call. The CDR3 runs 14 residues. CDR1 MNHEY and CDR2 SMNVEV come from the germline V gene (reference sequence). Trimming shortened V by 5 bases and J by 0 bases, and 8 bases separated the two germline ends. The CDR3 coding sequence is TGTGCCAGCAGTGGAGAGTCCTCTGGAAACACCATATATTTT. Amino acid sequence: CASSGESSGNTIYF.

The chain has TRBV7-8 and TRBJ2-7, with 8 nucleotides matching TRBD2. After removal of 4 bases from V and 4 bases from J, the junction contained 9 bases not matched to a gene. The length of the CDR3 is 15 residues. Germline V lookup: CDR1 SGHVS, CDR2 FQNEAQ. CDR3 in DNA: TGTGCCAGCAGCTCCGTGCCGGGAGGGCCGTACGAGCAGTACTTC. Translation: CASSSVPGGPYEQYF.

Written as DNA, the CDR3 is TGCGCCAGCAGCCAAGCAGCCACTTACTACAATGAGCAGTTCTTC. This sequence encodes CASSQAATYYNEQFF. The chain has TRBV4-1 and TRBJ2-1; no clear D gene. Trimming left V 1 base short and J 3 bases short, with 10 bases between. The CDR3 consists of 15 residues. Per germline, CDR1 MGHRA and CDR2 YSYEKL.

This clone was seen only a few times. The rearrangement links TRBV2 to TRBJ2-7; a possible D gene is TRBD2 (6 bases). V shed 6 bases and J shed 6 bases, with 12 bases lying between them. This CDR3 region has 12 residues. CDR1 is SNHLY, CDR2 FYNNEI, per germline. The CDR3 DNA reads TGTGCCAGCAGGGAACTCGGGGGCGAGCAGTACTTC. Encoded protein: CASRELGGEQYF.

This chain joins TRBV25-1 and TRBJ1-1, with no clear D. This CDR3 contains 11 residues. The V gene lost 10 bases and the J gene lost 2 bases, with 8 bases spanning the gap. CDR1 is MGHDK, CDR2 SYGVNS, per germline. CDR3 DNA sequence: TGTGCCACTCTGTCTAACACTGAAGCTTTCTTT. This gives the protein CATLSNTEAFF.

The CDR3 coding sequence is TGTGCCAGCTCCCCCAGGGGGTCGGGAGTTGGCTACACCTTC. Protein: CASSPRGSGVGYTF. V gene TRBV18 combines with J gene TRBJ1-2, with 7 bases that match TRBD1. CDR1 and CDR2 (germline): KGHSH, LQKENI. Losses at the gene ends were 6 bases for V and 7 bases for J; bases not matched to a gene: 11. The CDR3 has 14 amino acids.

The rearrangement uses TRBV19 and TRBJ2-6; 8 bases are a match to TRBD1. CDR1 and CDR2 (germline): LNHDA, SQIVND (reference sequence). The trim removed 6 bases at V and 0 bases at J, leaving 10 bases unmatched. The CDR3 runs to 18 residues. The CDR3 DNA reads TGTGCCAGTAGCCCCAGGACAGGGCGAACCTCTGGGGCCAACGTCCTGACTTTC. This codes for CASSPRTGRTSGANVLTF. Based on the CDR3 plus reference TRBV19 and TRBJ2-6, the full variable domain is DGGITQSPKYLFRKEGQNVTLSCEQNLNHDAMYWYRQDPGQGLRLIYYSQIVNDFQKGDIAEGYSVSREKKESFPLTVTSAQKNPTAFYLCASSPRTGRTSGANVLTFGAGSRLTVL.

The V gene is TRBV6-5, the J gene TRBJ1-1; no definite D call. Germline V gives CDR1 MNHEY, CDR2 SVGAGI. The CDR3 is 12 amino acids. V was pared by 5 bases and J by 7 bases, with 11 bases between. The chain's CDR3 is CASSGLGLEAFF. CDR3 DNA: TGTGCCAGCAGTGGCCTGGGCCTTGAAGCTTTCTTT.

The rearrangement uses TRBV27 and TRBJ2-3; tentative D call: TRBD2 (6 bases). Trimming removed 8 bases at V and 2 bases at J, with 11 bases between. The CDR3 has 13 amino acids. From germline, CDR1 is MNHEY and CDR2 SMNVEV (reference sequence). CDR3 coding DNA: TGTGCCAGCCGGACGGGAGCCACAGATACGCAGTATTTT. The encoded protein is CASRTGATDTQYF.

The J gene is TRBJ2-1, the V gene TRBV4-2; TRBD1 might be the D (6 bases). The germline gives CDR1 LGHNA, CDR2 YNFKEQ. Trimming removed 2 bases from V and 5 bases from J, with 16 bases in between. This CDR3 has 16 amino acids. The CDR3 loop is CASSQMGTDSNNEQFF. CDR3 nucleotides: TGTGCCAGCAGCCAAATGGGGACGGACAGTAACAATGAGCAGTTCTTC.

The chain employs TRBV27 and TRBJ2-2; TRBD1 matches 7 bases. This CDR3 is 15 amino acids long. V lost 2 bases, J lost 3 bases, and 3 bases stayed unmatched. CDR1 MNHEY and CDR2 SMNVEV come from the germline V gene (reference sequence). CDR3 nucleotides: TGTGCCAGCAGTTTACAGGGGGTAGACACCGGGGAGCTGTTTTTT. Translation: CASSLQGVDTGELFF.

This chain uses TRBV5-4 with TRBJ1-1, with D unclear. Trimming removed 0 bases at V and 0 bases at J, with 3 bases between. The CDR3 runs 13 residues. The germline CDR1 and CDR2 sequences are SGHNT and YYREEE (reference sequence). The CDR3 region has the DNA TGTGCCAGCAGCTTGGGTCTGAACACTGAAGCTTTCTTT. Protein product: CASSLGLNTEAFF.